The present T cell receptor beta chain was sequenced within a study of OX40 agonist ivuxolimab in advanced cancers. In the case of this clone: Its antigen remains unknown.

Study results and caveats: Certain nonresponding patients likewise had low normalized T-cell clonal expansion.

Libraries were prepared by immunoSEQ multiplex PCR; TCRdb keeps only in-frame clonotypes and omits some of them. The sample holds approximately 23,000 clones; 80% to 90% are singletons and the top ten take 50%. CDR1 is SNHLY, CDR2 FYNNEI, per germline. There are 15 residues in the CDR3. The chain employs TRBV2 and TRBJ1-5, with D unclear. The clonotype was recovered from an adult with an advanced solid tumor such as melanoma, head and neck, liver or kidney cancer. Sequenced material: CD4+ or CD8+ T cells sorted from blood, taken in a trial of the OX40 agonist ivuxolimab. CDR3 coding DNA: TGTGCTACCGCCGACGAGGGCGGAGACAATCAGCCCCAGCATTTT. Residues: CATADEGGDNQPQHF.